The 21 T cell receptor beta chains below were found in one sample sequenced in a study of T-cell reconstitution after alpha-beta-depleted transplantation in children. TCRbeta library construction was performed incorporating unique molecular identifiers. TCRdb ran MiXCR on the PCR reads and lists one entry per CDR3 protein. Here the sample spans 90,000 to 130,000 distinct CDR3 sequences, about a tenth being singletons. This specimen was PBMCs, taken before TCRalphabeta/CD19-depleted stem cell transplant. These receptor sequences come from a boy between 2 and 10 years old with acute lymphoblastic leukemia, due to receive a stem cell transplant.

This clonotype has only a few counts. The DNA for the CDR3 is TGCAGTGCTAGAGATCAAGGATTGGGGGAGACCCAGTACTTC. Its translation is CSARDQGLGETQYF. The rearrangement uses TRBV20-1 and TRBJ2-5; no clear D. V lost 0 bases and J 5 bases, leaving 13 bases between the germline ends. Germline V lookup: CDR1 DFQATT, CDR2 SNEGSKA (reference sequence). CDR3 length: 14 amino acids.

This clonotype has only a few counts. V and J are TRBV5-1 and TRBJ2-5; possible D gene TRBD1, 6 bases. Germline V CDR1 and CDR2: SGHRS, YFSETQ. The length of the CDR3 is 14 residues. V lost 4 bases and J lost 5, with 15 bases in between. The DNA for the CDR3 is TGCGCCAGCAGCCTCAGCAGGGGCCCGGAGACCCAGTACTTC. This translates into CASSLSRGPETQYF.

This clonotype was recorded at least ten times. The chain joins TRBV20-1 to TRBJ2-5; 7 bases are a match to TRBD2. The CDR3 totals 14 residues. Per germline, CDR1 DFQATT and CDR2 SNEGSKA (reference sequence). Germline trimming cut 6 bases from V and 5 bases from J; bases unmatched to any gene: 12. This CDR3 reads CSAGADGAGETQYF. The CDR3 DNA follows: TGCAGTGCGGGAGCGGACGGAGCGGGGGAGACCCAGTACTTC.

This clonotype was observed a few times. The genes are TRBV4-1 and TRBJ2-3, with D possibly matching TRBD1 (6 bases). Trimming took 8 bases from V and 2 from J, leaving 14 bases between them. CDR3 length: 14 residues. The germline CDR1 and CDR2 sequences are MGHRA and YSYEKL. The CDR3 bases are TGCGCCAGCCGCAGGGGCGATTTCACAGATACGCAGTATTTT. It specifies CASRRGDFTDTQYF.

This rearrangement joins TRBV5-1 to TRBJ2-3; D may be TRBD1 or TRBD2 (5 bases each). This CDR3 is built from 12 residues. Germline lookup yields CDR1 SGHRS and CDR2 YFSETQ. V gave up 6 bases and J gave up 6 bases, with 11 bases separating them. CDR3 nucleotide sequence: TGCGCCAGCACCCCAGAGGGGGATACGCAGTATTTT. As protein: CASTPEGDTQYF.

This chain connects TRBV28 to TRBJ2-1; 7 bases match TRBD2. The germline CDR1 and CDR2 sequences are MDHEN and SYDVKM. The V and J ends lost 6 bases and 15 bases, in that order; junction bases with no gene match: 23. The CDR3 is 16 residues long. The CDR3 DNA reads TGTGCCAGCAGCCGCACCGGGACTACCATAACCCTGGGCGGGTTCTTC. Translation gives CASSRTGTTITLGGFF.

The genes are TRBV12-3 or TRBV12-4 and TRBJ1-2, with a tentative D call TRBD1 (6 bases). V lost 5 bases to trimming and J lost 2 bases, with 9 bases between them. The length of the CDR3 is 13 residues. CDR3 sequence (DNA): TGTGCCAGCAGTGCTACAGGGAACTATGGCTACACCTTC. Translating gives CASSATGNYGYTF.

The chain couples TRBV5-1 to TRBJ1-1, with TRBD1 identical over 8 bases. Unmatched junction bases numbered 7, after V lost 2 bases and J lost 4 bases. The germline V gene has CDR1 SGHRS and CDR2 YFSETQ. The CDR3 extends over 15 amino acids. The CDR3 bases are TGCGCCAGCAGCTTAGGACAGGGTGGGATCACTGAAGCTTTCTTT. Its translation: CASSLGQGGITEAFF.

This clonotype was detected only a few times. The CDR3 is CASSAGTGGVYEQYF. In nucleotides, the CDR3 is TGTGCCAGTAGTGCTGGGACAGGGGGAGTGTACGAGCAGTACTTC. The chain combines TRBV19 with TRBJ2-7; 11 bases agree with TRBD1. After removal of 5 bases from V and 4 bases from J, the junction contained 7 bases not matched to a gene. The CDR3 contains 15 residues. CDR1 LNHDA and CDR2 SQIVND come from the germline V gene (reference sequence).

This sequence joins TRBV6-1 and TRBJ2-1, with TRBD2 matching over 8 bases. The germline CDR1 and CDR2 sequences are MNHNS and SASEGT. Losses at the gene ends were 2 bases for V and 15 bases for J; bases not matched to a gene: 15. The length of the CDR3 is 15 residues. CDR3 residues: CASSESVAGLSARFF. CDR3 nucleotides: TGTGCCAGCAGTGAATCGGTAGCGGGACTATCCGCGAGGTTCTTC.

This clonotype was seen more than once but under ten times. This rearrangement joins TRBV28 to TRBJ2-1, with D possibly being TRBD1 (6 bases). The V and J ends lost 4 bases and 2 bases respectively, with 15 bases between them. In germline, CDR1 is MDHEN, CDR2 SYDVKM. CDR3 length equals 16 residues. For the CDR3, the DNA is TGTGCCAGCAGTTCTGTACAGGGAGTCGCCTACAATGAGCAGTTCTTC. Translated: CASSSVQGVAYNEQFF.

This clonotype was detected many times. V gene TRBV5-1 combines with J gene TRBJ2-2; D perhaps matches TRBD2 (5 bases). CDR1 and CDR2 (germline): SGHRS, YFSETQ. This CDR3 region has 15 residues. The V end was cut by 0 bases, the J end by 4 bases, with 10 bases between. The CDR3 reads CASSLVGEGTGELFF. The CDR3, as DNA: TGCGCCAGCAGCTTGGTCGGGGAAGGCACCGGGGAGCTGTTTTTT.

This chain uses TRBV10-3 with TRBJ2-7; D not resolved. Germline V gene sequence: CDR1 ENHRY, CDR2 SYGVKD. Trimming cost V 2 bases and J 7 bases, with 12 bases left between them. The length of the CDR3 is 13 residues. The CDR3 DNA sequence: TGTGCCATCAGTGAGCGCCCTGGGAAAGAGCAGTACTTC. Residues: CAISERPGKEQYF.

This clonotype was detected a few times. This chain joins TRBV28 and TRBJ2-2; 15 bases are shared with TRBD2. The CDR3 covers 17 residues. V lost 8 bases, J lost 3 bases, and 7 bases stayed unmatched. The germline V gene encodes CDR1 MDHEN and CDR2 SYDVKM. The CDR3 DNA sequence: TGTGCCAGCGCCGGGACTAGCGGGAGGTGGTACACCGGGGAGCTGTTTTTT. The encoded protein is CASAGTSGRWYTGELFF.

V gene TRBV25-1 combines with J gene TRBJ2-7; the match to TRBD2 covers 11 bases. J gave up 7 bases and V 1 base, and 15 bases lay outside the gene matches. The CDR3 loop spans 18 amino acids. The germline CDR1 and CDR2 sequences are MGHDK and SYGVNS. The CDR3 region is CASSELAQASGRPREQYF. In DNA, the CDR3 is TGTGCCAGCAGTGAATTGGCCCAAGCTAGCGGGAGGCCGCGAGAGCAGTACTTC.

This clonotype was seen more than once but under ten times. The chain has TRBV24-1 and TRBJ2-1; possibly TRBD2 for D (6 bases). Trimming removed 3 bases from V and 8 bases from J, with 13 bases in between. The CDR3 runs 14 residues. Germline values: CDR1 KGHDR, CDR2 SFDVKD. CDR3 nucleotide sequence: TGTGCCACCAGTGATAGCGGGCACGCGGATGAGCAGTTCTTC. It translates to CATSDSGHADEQFF.

The chain combines TRBV25-1 with TRBJ2-7; 7 nucleotides line up with TRBD2. The CDR3 length is 12 residues. J lost 7 bases, V lost 5 bases, and 5 bases had no gene match. The germline V gene encodes CDR1 MGHDK and CDR2 SYGVNS. The DNA of the CDR3 is TGTGCCAGCAGTCCTCGGGGGGAAGAGCAGTACTTC. It codes for CASSPRGEEQYF.

The CDR3 sequence: CASSLDPSGGYTDTQYF. Here the CDR3 DNA reads TGTGCCAGCAGCTTGGATCCAAGCGGGGGATACACAGATACGCAGTATTTT. The gene calls are TRBV5-4 and TRBJ2-3; 8 bases match TRBD2. The trim removed 0 bases at V and 2 bases at J, leaving 8 bases unmatched. Germline CDR1 reads SGHNT; CDR2 reads YYREEE (reference sequence). This CDR3 spans 17 amino acids.

This clonotype was picked up many times. The chain uses TRBV5-1 and TRBJ1-1, with D hard to call. The CDR3 totals 13 residues. V lost 1 base, J lost 8 bases, and 12 bases lay in between. Germline V gives CDR1 SGHRS, CDR2 YFSETQ. CDR3 amino acids: CASSLNSREEAFF. In nucleotides, the CDR3 is TGCGCCAGCAGCTTGAATTCCCGGGAGGAAGCTTTCTTT.

This clonotype has only a few counts. The chain couples TRBV20-1 to TRBJ2-1, with 11 nucleotides matching TRBD2. Germline trimming cut 3 bases from V and 8 bases from J; bases unmatched to any gene: 6. The CDR3 covers 14 residues. The germline V gene encodes CDR1 DFQATT and CDR2 SNEGSKA (reference sequence). The CDR3 nucleotides read TGCAGTGCTAGTAGCGGGAGGGCCAGAGATGAGCAGTTCTTC. This sequence encodes CSASSGRARDEQFF.

The chain has TRBV19 and TRBJ2-2, with 9 bases identical to TRBD1. Germline V gives CDR1 LNHDA, CDR2 SQIVND (reference sequence). The CDR3 runs to 14 residues. Trimming at V came to 6 bases and at J to 4 bases, leaving 3 bases not matched to a gene. In DNA, the CDR3 is TGTGCCAGTAGACAGGGGGCCGGCACCGGGGAGCTGTTTTTT. The encoded protein is CASRQGAGTGELFF. Supplemented by reference TRBV19 and TRBJ2-2, the full variable domain reads DGGITQSPKYLFRKEGQNVTLSCEQNLNHDAMYWYRQDPGQGLRLIYYSQIVNDFQKGDIAEGYSVSREKKESFPLTVTSAQKNPTAFYLCASRQGAGTGELFFGEGSRLTVL.